This is a list of T cell receptor beta chains from one sample in a study of blood T cell repertoires in COVID-19. Clones were sequenced by immunoSEQ multiplex PCR, and TCRdb holds only the in-frame ones, with some missing. This table has nearly 200,000 clones, around 92% appearing once. Sequences were obtained from PBMCs or T cells enriched from blood (not recorded which). The receptors were gathered from a woman aged 18-30 years who had recovered from COVID-19. Both conserved end residues are part of each CDR3. Rows may omit the clone size; those that give it use once, few, many or a size class.

TRBV6-6	TRBJ2-3	.	CASSGTSSTDTQYF
TRBV15	TRBJ1-1	.	CATSREAPTGAFF
TRBV7-2	TRBJ2-6	few	CASSFGTGVFAGANVLTF
TRBV30	TRBJ1-5	.	CAWNSGSGVSQPQHF
TRBV7-3	TRBJ1-1	.	CASSRGVGTEAFF
TRBV11-2	TRBJ1-5	.	CASSLERGNQPQHF
TRBV5-1	TRBJ2-3	once	CASSVPGQGTDTQYF
TRBV7-8	TRBJ2-7	.	CASSAGVLYEQYF
TRBV5-1	TRBJ2-7	once	CASSLSATGVNEQYF
TRBV7-3	TRBJ1-6	.	CASSSDSYSPLHF
TRBV29-1	TRBJ1-2	.	CSVEGRGINYGYTF
TRBV18	TRBJ1-5	once	CASSPGTGYSNQPQHF
TRBV28	TRBJ1-2	.	CASSPSLVFRGRGYGYTF
TRBV28	TRBJ1-2	.	CASSPPTGGPNYGYTF
TRBV5-1	TRBJ1-1	.	CASSFRDRVNTEAFF
TRBV10-3	TRBJ2-1	.	CATSTGGDPGEQFF
TRBV18	TRBJ2-5	.	CASSPGGARETQYF
TRBV19	TRBJ2-5	few	CASSPREAWVTQYF
TRBV9	TRBJ2-1	.	CASSVGGRSSYNEQFF
TRBV7-3	TRBJ2-7	.	CASSSILLTFGGYEQYF
TRBV5-1	TRBJ2-7	.	CASSLRQRSYEQYF
TRBV9	TRBJ1-6	few	CASSVEAGITNSPLHF
TRBV5-1	TRBJ2-1	.	CASSPGASGANEQFF
TRBV6-5	TRBJ1-3	.	CASSYSAGSGNTIYF
TRBV18	TRBJ2-7	.	CASSPGGYEQYF
TRBV5-1	TRBJ2-1	.	CASSSGFAGGPSSYNEQFF
TRBV29-1	TRBJ2-3	.	CSVPDSLGTDTQYF
TRBV7-8	TRBJ1-2	.	CASSLGQSYGYTF
TRBV29-1	TRBJ2-6	.	CSVVLRDSSSGANVLTF
TRBV14	TRBJ2-5	.	CASSQGLGVEETQYF
TRBV10-1	TRBJ2-3	.	CASSVRGIATDTQYF
TRBV9	TRBJ1-3	.	CASSPTGRDSGNTIYF
TRBV10-3	TRBJ2-7	.	CAISIQGYEQYF